The 9 T cell receptor beta chains in this list originate from one sample, sequenced in a study of T cell responses to AZD1222 COVID-19 vaccine. This table comes from immunoSEQ multiplex PCR, and its TCRdb copy is limited to in-frame clones, with some not included. In the table there are tens of thousands of clones, 80% to 90% of which are singletons. The starting material was peripheral blood, obtained 28 days after the second AZD1222 dose. The receptors stem from an adult who received the AZD1222 COVID-19 vaccine.

The chain has TRBV24-1 and TRBJ2-2; 8 bases are shared with TRBD1. Germline CDR1 and CDR2: KGHDR and SFDVKD. The J segment lost 0 bases and the V segment lost 3 bases, leaving 2 bases of the junction unmatched. The CDR3 totals 16 residues. CDR3 in DNA: TGTGCCACCAGTGATCTACAGGGGGCGAACACCGGGGAGCTGTTTTTT. This codes for CATSDLQGANTGELFF.

The chain combines TRBV6-5 with TRBJ2-1, with 8 bases identical to TRBD1. Trimming cost V 7 bases and J 6 bases; bases outside gene matches: 11. Germline lookup yields CDR1 MNHEY and CDR2 SVGAGI. The length of the CDR3 is 15 residues. The CDR3 nucleotides are TGTGCCAGCAATCCCCGACAGGGGCATACCAATGAGCAGTTCTTC. Its protein is CASNPRQGHTNEQFF.

The J gene is TRBJ1-2, the V gene TRBV28, with a possible D match to TRBD1 (6 bases). V lost 5 bases and J lost 1, with 11 bases in between. The CDR3 contains 14 residues. The V gene's germline CDR1 is MDHEN and CDR2 SYDVKM. CDR3 residues: CASSPMDSNYGYTF. CDR3 bases: TGTGCCAGCAGTCCCATGGACAGTAACTATGGCTACACCTTC.

The CDR3 spells CASTPRGTATGELFF. CDR3 nucleotide sequence: TGTGCCAGCACCCCTCGCGGGACAGCTACCGGGGAGCTGTTTTTT. This chain joins TRBV28 and TRBJ2-2, with D perhaps TRBD1 (7 bases). Germline loops: CDR1 MDHEN, CDR2 SYDVKM. The V end lost 7 bases, the J end lost 5 bases, and 17 bases lay between the germline ends. CDR3 length: 15 residues.

The chain has TRBV5-6 and TRBJ1-6, with unresolved D. The germline V and J ends were trimmed by 4 bases and 6 bases, with 11 bases remaining between them. The germline CDR1 and CDR2 sequences are SGHDT and YYEEEE. This CDR3 is 14 amino acids long. The CDR3 DNA is TGTGCCAGCAGCGTCAGGTCTTCTAATTCACCCCTCCACTTT. This sequence encodes CASSVRSSNSPLHF.

The chain recombines TRBV29-1 with TRBJ1-2, with TRBD1 as a possible D gene (6 bases). Trimming took 3 bases from V and 8 from J, leaving 25 bases between them. From germline, CDR1 is SQVTM and CDR2 ANQGSEA. The CDR3 has 16 amino acids. The DNA of the CDR3 is TGCAGCGTTGACGCCCCGGCTACAGGGAAGGGGGAAGGCTACACCTTC. Translating it yields CSVDAPATGKGEGYTF.

This rearrangement joins TRBV9 to TRBJ1-4; TRBD1 matches at 7 bases. V lost 3 bases and J lost 2; bases outside the gene matches: 4. The CDR3 length is 15 residues. Germline V gene data show CDR1 as SGDLS and CDR2 as YYNGEE. CDR3 loop: CASSEQTGTNEKLFF. The CDR3 DNA is TGTGCCAGCAGCGAGCAGACAGGGACTAATGAAAAACTGTTTTTT. Based on the CDR3 plus reference TRBV9 and TRBJ1-4, the full variable domain is DSGVTQTPKHLITATGQRVTLRCSPRSGDLSVYWYQQSLDQGLQFLIQYYNGEERAKGNILERFSAQQFPDLHSELNLSSLELGDSALYFCASSEQTGTNEKLFFGSGTQLSVL.

The chain links TRBV15 to TRBJ1-2; D ambiguous. V shed 2 bases and J shed 0 bases, with 10 bases lying between them. Per germline, CDR1 LNHNV and CDR2 YYDKDF (reference sequence). The CDR3 covers 15 residues. The CDR3 spells CATSRRTATNYGYTF. The CDR3 DNA follows: TGTGCCACCAGCAGAAGGACGGCAACTAACTATGGCTACACCTTC. The entire variable domain, with the rest obtained from reference TRBV15 and TRBJ1-2, is as follows: DAMVIQNPRYQVTQFGKPVTLSCSQTLNHNVMYWYQQKSSQAPKLLFHYYDKDFNNEADTPDNFQSRRPNTSFCFLDIRSPGLGDTAMYLCATSRRTATNYGYTFGSGTRLTVV.

This clone was detected only a few times. The chain uses TRBV18 and TRBJ2-1; a possible D gene is TRBD1 (5 bases). The V gene lost 4 bases and the J gene lost 8 bases, with 12 bases spanning the gap. CDR1 and CDR2 (germline): KGHSH, LQKENI. The CDR3 extends over 13 amino acids. The CDR3, as DNA: TGTGCCAGCTCACGGGGCCTTGAGTATGAGCAGTTCTTC. It is translated as CASSRGLEYEQFF.